These T cell receptor beta chains were read from a single sample in a study of T cells after yellow fever vaccination. TCRdb re-derived calls from the 5' RACE reads in MiXCR, one entry per CDR3 protein. The sample has under 600,000 distinct CDR3 sequences, about 13% seen once. This material consisted of PBMCs, taken on the day of the yellow fever booster vaccination. The source of these receptors is a man aged 25-45 years who received the YFV17D yellow fever vaccine. Both conserved end residues are part of each CDR3. Fields, in order: V gene, J gene, clone size, D gene, CDR3 DNA, CDR3 protein. A D gene is named only where the DNA matches it firmly. For some rows the clone size is stated as once, few or many, or as a class when expanded; others skip it.

>TRBV7-3|TRBJ2-3|-|-
TGTGCCAGCAGCTCCTCGGGGCCAACAGATACGCAGTATTTT
CASSSSGPTDTQYF
>TRBV29-1|TRBJ2-3|-|-
TGCAGCGTTGCCCGGTTGGAGGGCACAGATACGCAGTATTTT
CSVARLEGTDTQYF
>TRBV7-2|TRBJ2-7|-|TRBD1
TGTGCCAGCAGCCATAGGACAGGGAGAAATAAGTACGAGCAGTACTTC
CASSHRTGRNKYEQYF
>TRBV3-1|TRBJ2-1|few|TRBD1
TGTGCCAGCAGCCTTCAGGGGGTAAATGAGCAGTTCTTC
CASSLQGVNEQFF
>TRBV5-1|TRBJ2-5|-|-
TGCGCCAGCAGCTTGCGAGTGACGTTCCAAGAGACCCAGTACTTC
CASSLRVTFQETQYF
>TRBV27|TRBJ2-3|-|-
TGTGCCAGCAGTAAACAAGGCTGGACAGATACGCAGTATTTT
CASSKQGWTDTQYF
>TRBV5-4|TRBJ2-3|few|TRBD1
TGTGCCAGCAGCTCCCAGGGGGCAGATACGCAGTATTTT
CASSSQGADTQYF
>TRBV7-6|TRBJ2-5|-|TRBD1
TGTGCCAGCAGCTTAGCGGGACAGGGGGTGAAGACCCAGTACTTC
CASSLAGQGVKTQYF
>TRBV7-6|TRBJ1-6|-|-
TGTGCCAGCAGCTTACTCCGTGGAAATTCACCCCTCCACTTT
CASSLLRGNSPLHF
>TRBV5-1|TRBJ2-7|many|TRBD1
TGCGCCAGCAGCTGGGGACAGGGGGCCTACGAGCAGTACTTC
CASSWGQGAYEQYF
>TRBV27|TRBJ2-3|-|TRBD2
TGTGTAAATCCCGGGGAGGGCCGCACAGATACGCAGTATTTT
CVNPGEGRTDTQYF
>TRBV18|TRBJ2-7|-|TRBD1
TGTGCCAGCTCACCATTGACAGGGGGACACGAGCAGTACTTC
CASSPLTGGHEQYF
>TRBV5-4|TRBJ2-7|-|TRBD2
TGTGCCACGGGGACTAGCGAATCGTACGAGCAGTACTTC
CATGTSESYEQYF
>TRBV10-3|TRBJ2-7|-|TRBD2
TGTGCCATCAGCGAGGGGGGACTAGCGGGAACCACCTACGAGCAGTACTTC
CAISEGGLAGTTYEQYF
>TRBV7-2|TRBJ2-1|-|-
TGTGCCAGCAGCTTAATGGGCTACAATGAGCAGTTCTTC
CASSLMGYNEQFF
>TRBV18|TRBJ1-2|few|TRBD1
TGTGCCAGCTCACCGGGACAGGGGGACTACTATGGCTACACCTTC
CASSPGQGDYYGYTF
>TRBV20-1|TRBJ1-2|few|-
TGCAGTGCTAGGCGCGGGGACACCCACTATGGCTACACCTTC
CSARRGDTHYGYTF
>TRBV29-1|TRBJ2-2|few|-
TGCAGCGTGGACCCTGGGGCCGGGGAGCTGTTTTTT
CSVDPGAGELFF
>TRBV4-3|TRBJ2-7|-|TRBD1
TGCGCCAGCAGCCAAGAATACAGGGGTCGCGAGCAGTACTTC
CASSQEYRGREQYF
>TRBV15|TRBJ2-7|-|TRBD2
TGTGCCACCAGCAATCTACTAGCGGGAGCTTCCTACGAGCAGTACTTC
CATSNLLAGASYEQYF
>TRBV27|TRBJ2-7|-|-
TGTGCCAGCAGAACTCCCGTGGGGACAAGGTACGAGCAGTACTTC
CASRTPVGTRYEQYF
>TRBV9|TRBJ2-1|-|TRBD2
TGTGCCAGCAGCGTAGGGGGTAGCGGGAGTCCCGCCTACAATGAGCAGTTCTTC
CASSVGGSGSPAYNEQFF
>TRBV7-2|TRBJ2-5|few|TRBD1
TGTGCCAGCAGCTTAGCACAGGGGTTTGAGGAGACCCAGTACTTC
CASSLAQGFEETQYF
>TRBV7-8|TRBJ2-1|-|-
TGTGCCAGCAGCTTCCTGGAGGGAGTAGGCGATGAGCAGTTCTTC
CASSFLEGVGDEQFF
>TRBV4-2|TRBJ1-6|-|-
TGTGCCAGCAGCCAAGATTGGCAGGGAGGGTCACCCCTCCACTTT
CASSQDWQGGSPLHF
>TRBV7-2|TRBJ2-7|few|-
TGTGCCAGCAGTGCTAGCGCTTTTTCCTACGAGCAGTACTTC
CASSASAFSYEQYF
>TRBV28|TRBJ2-7|few|TRBD1
TGTGCCAGCACCACCGGCGGGACAGGGGCTACCTACGAGCAGTACTTC
CASTTGGTGATYEQYF
>TRBV28|TRBJ2-5|many|-
TGTGCCAGCACCACCACGGAGACCCAGTACTTC
CASTTTETQYF
>TRBV20-1|TRBJ2-1|-|TRBD2
TGCAGTGCCATTGCCGAGCGGGAGGGCACCTACAATGAGCAGTTCTTC
CSAIAEREGTYNEQFF
>TRBV19|TRBJ2-5|few|TRBD1
TGTGCCAGTACCACTTGGACAGGAGAGACCCAGTACTTC
CASTTWTGETQYF